This T cell receptor (beta chain) comes out of a study of T cells in Graves' hyperthyroidism and ophthalmopathy. Lactation, pregnancy, other autoimmune disease or uncontrolled infection led to exclusion of patients. TCR beta CDR3 region amplification was performed from RNA transcripts. A first-round RT-PCR of the TCR CDR3 used the HTBI primer set. Via MiXCR, TCRdb re-called the multiplex PCR reads, giving one row per CDR3 protein. Of about 380,000 distinct CDR3 sequences in the sample, about a fifth are singletons; the top ten hold 40%. Germline assignment: CDR1 SGHRS and CDR2 YFSETQ. V lost 0 bases and J lost 4; bases outside the gene matches: 9. The CDR3 has 17 residues. In this sample, this clonotype turned up many times.

Sequenced input: blood. J is TRBJ2-3 and V is TRBV5-1; 9 bases fit TRBD2. The TCR originated in a man in his late teens or twenties with Graves' ophthalmopathy. The CDR3 DNA reads as TGCGCCAGCAGCTTGGAAGGGCGGGGGGGAGCGTCAGATACGCAGTATTTT. Protein product: CASSLEGRGGASDTQYF.